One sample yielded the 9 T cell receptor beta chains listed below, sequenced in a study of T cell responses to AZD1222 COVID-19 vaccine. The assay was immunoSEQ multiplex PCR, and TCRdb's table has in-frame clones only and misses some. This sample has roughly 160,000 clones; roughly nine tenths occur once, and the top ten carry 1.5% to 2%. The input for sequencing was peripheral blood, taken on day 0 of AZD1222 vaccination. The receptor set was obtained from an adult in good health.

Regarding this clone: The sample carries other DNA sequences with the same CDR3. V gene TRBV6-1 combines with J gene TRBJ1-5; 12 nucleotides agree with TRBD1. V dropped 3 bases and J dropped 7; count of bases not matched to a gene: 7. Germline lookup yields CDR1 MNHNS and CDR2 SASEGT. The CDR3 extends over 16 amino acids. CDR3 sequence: CASSEAGQGARQPQHF. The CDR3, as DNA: TGTGCCAGCAGTGAGGCGGGACAGGGGGCTAGACAGCCCCAGCATTTT.

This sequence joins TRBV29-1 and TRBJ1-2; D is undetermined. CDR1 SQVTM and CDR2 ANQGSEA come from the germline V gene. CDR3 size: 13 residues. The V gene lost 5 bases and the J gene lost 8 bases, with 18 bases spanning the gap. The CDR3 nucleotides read TGCAGCGTTTCCCCTTTACTTCGTGGAGGCTACACCTTC. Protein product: CSVSPLLRGGYTF.

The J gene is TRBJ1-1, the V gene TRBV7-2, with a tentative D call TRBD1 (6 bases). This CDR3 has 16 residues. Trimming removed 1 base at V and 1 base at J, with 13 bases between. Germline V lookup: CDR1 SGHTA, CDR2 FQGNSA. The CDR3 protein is CASSLEGQGKNTEAFF. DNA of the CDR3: TGTGCCAGCAGCTTAGAGGGGCAGGGGAAGAACACTGAAGCTTTCTTT.

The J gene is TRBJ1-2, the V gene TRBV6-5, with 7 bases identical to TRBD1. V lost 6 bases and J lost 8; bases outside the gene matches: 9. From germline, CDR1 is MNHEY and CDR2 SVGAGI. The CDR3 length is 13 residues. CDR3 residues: CASRPGQLKGYTF. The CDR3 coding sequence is TGTGCCAGCAGACCGGGACAGTTAAAGGGCTACACCTTC.

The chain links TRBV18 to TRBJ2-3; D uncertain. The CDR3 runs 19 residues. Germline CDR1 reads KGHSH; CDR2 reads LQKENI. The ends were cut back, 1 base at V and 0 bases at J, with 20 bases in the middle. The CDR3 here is CASSPLIGRRDTSTDTQYF. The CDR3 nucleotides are TGTGCCAGCTCACCACTCATCGGACGCAGAGACACTAGCACAGATACGCAGTATTTT.

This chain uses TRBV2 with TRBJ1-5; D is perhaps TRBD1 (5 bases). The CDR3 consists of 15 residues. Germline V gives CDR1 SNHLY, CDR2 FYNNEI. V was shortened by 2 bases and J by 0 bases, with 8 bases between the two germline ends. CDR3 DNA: TGTGCCAGCAGTGAAACAGGTCCTAGCAATCAGCCCCAGCATTTT. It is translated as CASSETGPSNQPQHF. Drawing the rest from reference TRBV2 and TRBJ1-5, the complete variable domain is EPEVTQTPSHQVTQMGQEVILRCVPISNHLYFYWYRQILGQKVEFLVSFYNNEISEKSEIFDDQFSVERPDGSNFTLKIRSTKLEDSAMYFCASSETGPSNQPQHFGDGTRLSIL.

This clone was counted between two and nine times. The CDR3 DNA reads TGCAGTGCTAGTGGTGCAGGGACGAACAGATTATATGGCTACACCTTC. Translated: CSASGAGTNRLYGYTF. The chain has TRBV20-1 and TRBJ1-2; weak D call: TRBD1 (5 bases). This CDR3 spans 16 amino acids. V was cut by 3 bases and J by 5 bases, with 22 bases left in between. Per germline, CDR1 DFQATT and CDR2 SNEGSKA (reference sequence).

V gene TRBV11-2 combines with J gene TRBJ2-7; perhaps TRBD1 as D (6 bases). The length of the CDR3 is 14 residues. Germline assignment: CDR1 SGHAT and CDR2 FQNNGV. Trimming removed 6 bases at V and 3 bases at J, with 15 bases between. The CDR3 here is CASRTWTVDYEQYF. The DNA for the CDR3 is TGTGCCAGCAGAACTTGGACAGTTGACTACGAGCAGTACTTC.

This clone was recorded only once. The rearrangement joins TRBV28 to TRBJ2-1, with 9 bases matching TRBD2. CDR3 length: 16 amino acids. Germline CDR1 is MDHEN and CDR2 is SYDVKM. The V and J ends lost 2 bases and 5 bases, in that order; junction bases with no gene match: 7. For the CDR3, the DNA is TGTGCCAGCAGTTTAGGGCTAGCGGGACCGGACAATGAGCAGTTCTTC. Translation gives CASSLGLAGPDNEQFF.